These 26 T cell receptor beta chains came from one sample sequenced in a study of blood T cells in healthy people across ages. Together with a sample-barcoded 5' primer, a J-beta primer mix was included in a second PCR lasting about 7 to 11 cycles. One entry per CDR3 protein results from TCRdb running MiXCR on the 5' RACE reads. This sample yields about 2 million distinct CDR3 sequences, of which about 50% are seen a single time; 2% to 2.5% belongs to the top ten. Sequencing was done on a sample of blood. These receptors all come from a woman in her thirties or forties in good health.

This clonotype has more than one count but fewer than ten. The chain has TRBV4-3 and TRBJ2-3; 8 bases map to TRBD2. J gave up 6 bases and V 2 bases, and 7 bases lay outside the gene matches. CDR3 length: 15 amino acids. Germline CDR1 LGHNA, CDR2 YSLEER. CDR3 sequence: CASSQYGGGGDTQYF. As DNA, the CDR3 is TGCGCCAGCAGCCAATACGGGGGGGGCGGGGATACGCAGTATTTT.

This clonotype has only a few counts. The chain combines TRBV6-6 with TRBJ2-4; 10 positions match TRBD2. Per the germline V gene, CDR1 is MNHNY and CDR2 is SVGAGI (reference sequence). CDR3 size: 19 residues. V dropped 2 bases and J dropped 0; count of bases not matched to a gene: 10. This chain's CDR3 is CASSYGNSGGPLAKNIQYF. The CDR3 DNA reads TGTGCCAGCAGTTACGGGAATAGCGGGGGGCCTCTAGCCAAAAACATTCAGTACTTC.

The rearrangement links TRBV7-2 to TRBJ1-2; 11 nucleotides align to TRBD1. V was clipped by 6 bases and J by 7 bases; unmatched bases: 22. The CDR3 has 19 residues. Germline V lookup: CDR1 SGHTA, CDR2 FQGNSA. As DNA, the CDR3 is TGTGCCAGCAGTTATGGACAGGGGGCCTCACGTCACCAACTATTTGGCTACACCTTC. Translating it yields CASSYGQGASRHQLFGYTF.

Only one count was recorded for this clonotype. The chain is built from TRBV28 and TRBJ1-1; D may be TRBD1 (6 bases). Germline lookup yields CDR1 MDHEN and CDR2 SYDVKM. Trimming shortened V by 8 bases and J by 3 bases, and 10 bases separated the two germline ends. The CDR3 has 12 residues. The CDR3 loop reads CASLRGDTEAFF. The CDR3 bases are TGTGCCAGCTTAAGGGGGGACACTGAAGCTTTCTTT.

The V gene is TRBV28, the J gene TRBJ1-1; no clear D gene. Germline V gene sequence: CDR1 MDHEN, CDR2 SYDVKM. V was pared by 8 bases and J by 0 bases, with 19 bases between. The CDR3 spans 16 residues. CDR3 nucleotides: TGTGCCAGCGCCCACACCTCTCGGGGAGTGAACACTGAAGCTTTCTTT. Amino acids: CASAHTSRGVNTEAFF.

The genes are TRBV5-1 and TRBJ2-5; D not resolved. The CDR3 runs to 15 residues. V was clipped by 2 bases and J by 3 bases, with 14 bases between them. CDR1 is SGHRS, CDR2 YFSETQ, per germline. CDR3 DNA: TGCGCCAGCAGCTTCCCCCAGGCTGGCAAAGAGACCCAGTACTTC. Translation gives CASSFPQAGKETQYF.

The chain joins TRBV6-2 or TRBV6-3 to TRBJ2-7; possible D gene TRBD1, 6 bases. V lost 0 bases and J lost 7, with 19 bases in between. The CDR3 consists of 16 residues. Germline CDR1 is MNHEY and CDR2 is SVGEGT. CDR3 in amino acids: CASSYSGQSSYNEQYF. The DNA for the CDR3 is TGTGCCAGCAGTTACTCCGGACAGAGCTCCTACAATGAGCAGTACTTC.

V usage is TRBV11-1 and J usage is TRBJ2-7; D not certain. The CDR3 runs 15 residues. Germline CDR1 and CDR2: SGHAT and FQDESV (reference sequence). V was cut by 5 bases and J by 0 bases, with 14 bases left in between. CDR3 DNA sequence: TGTGCCAGCAGCGCTCTAGGGCGGAGCTCCTACGAGCAGTACTTC. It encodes CASSALGRSSYEQYF.

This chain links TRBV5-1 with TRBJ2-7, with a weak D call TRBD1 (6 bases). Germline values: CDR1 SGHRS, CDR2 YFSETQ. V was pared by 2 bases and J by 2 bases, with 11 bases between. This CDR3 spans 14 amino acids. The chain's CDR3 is CASSLNRDTYEQYF. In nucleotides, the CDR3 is TGCGCCAGCAGCTTAAACAGGGACACCTACGAGCAGTACTTC.

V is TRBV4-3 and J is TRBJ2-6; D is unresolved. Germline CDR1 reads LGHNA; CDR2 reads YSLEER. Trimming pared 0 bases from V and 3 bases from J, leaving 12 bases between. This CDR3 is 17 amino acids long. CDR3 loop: CASSQDPLVNGANVLTF. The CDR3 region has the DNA TGCGCCAGCAGCCAAGATCCGTTGGTGAATGGGGCCAACGTCCTGACTTTC.

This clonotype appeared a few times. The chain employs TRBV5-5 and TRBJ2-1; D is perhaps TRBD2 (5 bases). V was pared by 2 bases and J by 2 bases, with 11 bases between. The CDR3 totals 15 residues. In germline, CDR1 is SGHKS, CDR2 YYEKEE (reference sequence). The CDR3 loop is CASSFRDNTYNEQFF. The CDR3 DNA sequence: TGTGCCAGCAGCTTTCGGGATAACACCTACAATGAGCAGTTCTTC.

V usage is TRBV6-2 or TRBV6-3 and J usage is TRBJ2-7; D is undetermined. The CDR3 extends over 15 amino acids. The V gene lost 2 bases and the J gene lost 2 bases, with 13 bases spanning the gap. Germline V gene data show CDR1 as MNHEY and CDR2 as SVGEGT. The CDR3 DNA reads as TGTGCCAGCAGTTACGTCGCCAAAATGGCCTACGAGCAGTACTTC. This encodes CASSYVAKMAYEQYF.

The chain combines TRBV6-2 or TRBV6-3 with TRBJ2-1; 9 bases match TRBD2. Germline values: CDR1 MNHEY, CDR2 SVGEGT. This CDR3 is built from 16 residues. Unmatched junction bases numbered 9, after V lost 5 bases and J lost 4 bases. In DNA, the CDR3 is TGTGCCAGCAGTAGGGATAGCGGGGGTCCTTACAATGAGCAGTTCTTC. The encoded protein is CASSRDSGGPYNEQFF.

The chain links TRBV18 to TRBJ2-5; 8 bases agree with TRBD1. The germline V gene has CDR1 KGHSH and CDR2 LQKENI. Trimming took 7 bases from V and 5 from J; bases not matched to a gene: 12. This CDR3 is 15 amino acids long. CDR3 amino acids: CASFIPGGIFETQYF. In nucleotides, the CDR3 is TGTGCCAGCTTCATCCCAGGGGGCATATTTGAGACCCAGTACTTC. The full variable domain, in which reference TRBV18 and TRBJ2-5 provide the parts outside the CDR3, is NAGVMQNPRHLVRRRGQEARLRCSPMKGHSHVYWYRQLPEEGLKFMVYLQKENIIDESGMPKERFSAEFPKEGPSILRIQQVVRGDSAAYFCASFIPGGIFETQYFGPGTRLLVL.

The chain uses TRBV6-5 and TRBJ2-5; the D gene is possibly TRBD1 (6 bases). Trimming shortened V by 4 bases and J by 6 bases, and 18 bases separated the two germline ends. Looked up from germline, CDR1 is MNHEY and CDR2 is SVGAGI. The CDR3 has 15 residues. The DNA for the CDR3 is TGTGCCAGCAGTTCCGAACCACAGGGTGTGAAGACCCAGTACTTC. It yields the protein CASSSEPQGVKTQYF.

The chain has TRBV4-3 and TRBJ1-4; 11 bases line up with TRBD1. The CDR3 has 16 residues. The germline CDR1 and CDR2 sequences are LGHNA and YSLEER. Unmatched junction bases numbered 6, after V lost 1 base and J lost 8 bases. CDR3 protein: CASSQAPGTGGEKLFF. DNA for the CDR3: TGCGCCAGCAGCCAAGCTCCCGGGACAGGGGGAGAAAAACTGTTTTTT.

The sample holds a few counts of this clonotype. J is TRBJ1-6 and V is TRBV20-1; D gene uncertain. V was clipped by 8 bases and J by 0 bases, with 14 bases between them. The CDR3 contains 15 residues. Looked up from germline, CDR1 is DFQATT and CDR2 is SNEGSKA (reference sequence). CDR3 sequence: CSYSSPSSYNSPLHF. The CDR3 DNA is TGCAGTTACAGTAGCCCGAGCTCCTATAATTCACCCCTCCACTTT.

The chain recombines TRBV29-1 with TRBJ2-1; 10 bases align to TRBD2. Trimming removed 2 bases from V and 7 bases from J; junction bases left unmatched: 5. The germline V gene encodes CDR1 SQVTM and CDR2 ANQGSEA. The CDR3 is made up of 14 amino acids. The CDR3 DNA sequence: TGCAGCGTTGAACGGTCTAGCGGGGGTAATGAGCAGTTCTTC. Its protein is CSVERSSGGNEQFF.

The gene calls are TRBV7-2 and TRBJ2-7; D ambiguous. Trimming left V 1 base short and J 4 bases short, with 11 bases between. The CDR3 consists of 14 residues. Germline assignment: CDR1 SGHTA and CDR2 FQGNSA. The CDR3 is CASSLVETPYEQYF. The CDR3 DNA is TGTGCCAGCAGCTTAGTGGAGACCCCGTACGAGCAGTACTTC.

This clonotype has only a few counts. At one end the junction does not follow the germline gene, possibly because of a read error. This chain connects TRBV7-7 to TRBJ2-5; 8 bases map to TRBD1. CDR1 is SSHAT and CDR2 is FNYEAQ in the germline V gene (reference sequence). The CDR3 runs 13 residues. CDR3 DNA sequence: TGTGCTAGCAGCGTAGACAGGGGTGATGAGCAGTACTTC. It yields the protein CASSVDRGDEQYF.

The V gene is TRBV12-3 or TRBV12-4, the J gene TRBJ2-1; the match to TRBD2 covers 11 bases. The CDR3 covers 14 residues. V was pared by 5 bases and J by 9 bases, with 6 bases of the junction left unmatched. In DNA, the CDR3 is TGTGCCAGCAGTAGTAGCGGGGGGGTTAGTGAGCAGTTCTTC. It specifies CASSSSGGVSEQFF.

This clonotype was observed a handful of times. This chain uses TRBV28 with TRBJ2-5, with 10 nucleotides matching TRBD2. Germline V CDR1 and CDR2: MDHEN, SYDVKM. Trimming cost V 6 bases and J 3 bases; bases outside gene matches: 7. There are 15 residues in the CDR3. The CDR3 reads CASSSTLAGEETQYF. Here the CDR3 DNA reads TGTGCCAGCAGCTCCACTCTAGCGGGGGAAGAGACCCAGTACTTC.

The CDR3 sequence: CASSWTGDRETQYF. The CDR3 coding sequence is TGCGCCAGCAGCTGGACAGGGGACAGGGAGACCCAGTACTTC. The chain recombines TRBV5-1 with TRBJ2-5; TRBD1 matches at 9 bases. Germline CDR1 SGHRS, CDR2 YFSETQ. The CDR3 is 14 residues long. V was clipped by 3 bases and J by 5 bases; unmatched bases: 5.

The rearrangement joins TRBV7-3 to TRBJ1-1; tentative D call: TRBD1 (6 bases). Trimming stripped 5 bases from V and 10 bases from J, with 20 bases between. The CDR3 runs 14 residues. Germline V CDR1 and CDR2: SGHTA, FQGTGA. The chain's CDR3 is CASSLMGADTPAFF. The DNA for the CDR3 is TGTGCCAGCAGCCTAATGGGGGCAGATACCCCAGCTTTCTTT.

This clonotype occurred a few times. The CDR3: CASSLRRTEETQYF. CDR3 sequence (DNA): TGTGCCAGCAGCTTAAGAAGGACAGAAGAGACCCAGTACTTC. The genes are TRBV11-2 and TRBJ2-7; perhaps TRBD1 as D (6 bases). With the DNA end fitting TRBJ2-5 better, the J assignment may be wrong. The CDR3 contains 14 residues. Germline loops: CDR1 SGHAT, CDR2 FQNNGV.

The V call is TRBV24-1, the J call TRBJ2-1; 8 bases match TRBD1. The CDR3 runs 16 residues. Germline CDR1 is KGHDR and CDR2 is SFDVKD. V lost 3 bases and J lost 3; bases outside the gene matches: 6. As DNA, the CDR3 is TGTGCCACCAGTGATGAGACAGGGGTTCTCTACAATGAGCAGTTCTTC. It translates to CATSDETGVLYNEQFF.